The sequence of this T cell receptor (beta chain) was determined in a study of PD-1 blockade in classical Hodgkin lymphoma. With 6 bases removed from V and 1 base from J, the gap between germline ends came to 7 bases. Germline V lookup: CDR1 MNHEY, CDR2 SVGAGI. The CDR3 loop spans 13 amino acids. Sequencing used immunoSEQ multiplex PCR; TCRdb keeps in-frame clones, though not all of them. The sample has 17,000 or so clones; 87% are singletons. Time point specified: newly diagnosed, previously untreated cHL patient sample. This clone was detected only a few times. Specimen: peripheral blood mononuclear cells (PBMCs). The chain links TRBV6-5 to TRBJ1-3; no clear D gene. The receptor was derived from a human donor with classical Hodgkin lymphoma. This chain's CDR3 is CASRMRSGNTIYF. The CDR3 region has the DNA TGTGCCAGCAGGATGAGATCTGGAAACACCATATATTTT.